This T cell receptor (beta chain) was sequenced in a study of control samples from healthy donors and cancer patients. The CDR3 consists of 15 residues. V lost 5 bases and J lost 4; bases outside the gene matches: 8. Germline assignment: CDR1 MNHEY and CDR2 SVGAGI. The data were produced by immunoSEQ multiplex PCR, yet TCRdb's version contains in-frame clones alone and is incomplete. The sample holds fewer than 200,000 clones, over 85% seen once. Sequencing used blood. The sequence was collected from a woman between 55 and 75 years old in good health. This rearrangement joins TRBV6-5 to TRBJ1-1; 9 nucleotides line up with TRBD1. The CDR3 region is CASSPGTGRGTEAFF. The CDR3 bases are TGTGCCAGCAGTCCCGGGACAGGGAGAGGCACTGAAGCTTTCTTT.